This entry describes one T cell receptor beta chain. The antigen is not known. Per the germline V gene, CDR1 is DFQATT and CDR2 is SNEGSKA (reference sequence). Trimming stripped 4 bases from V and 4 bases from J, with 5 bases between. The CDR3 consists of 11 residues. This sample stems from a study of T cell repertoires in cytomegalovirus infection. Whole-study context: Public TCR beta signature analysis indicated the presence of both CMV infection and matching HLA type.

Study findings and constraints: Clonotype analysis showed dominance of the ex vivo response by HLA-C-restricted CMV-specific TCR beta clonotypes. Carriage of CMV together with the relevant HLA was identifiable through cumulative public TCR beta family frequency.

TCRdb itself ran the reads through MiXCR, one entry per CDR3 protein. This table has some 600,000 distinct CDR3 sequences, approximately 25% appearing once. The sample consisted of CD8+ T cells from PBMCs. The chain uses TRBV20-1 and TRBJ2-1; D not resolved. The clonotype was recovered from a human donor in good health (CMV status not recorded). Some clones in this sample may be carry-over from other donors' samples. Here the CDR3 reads CSATFYNEQFF. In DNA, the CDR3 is TGCAGTGCTACCTTTTACAATGAGCAGTTCTTC.